The 17 T cell receptor beta chains below all came from one sample that was sequenced in a study of blood T cell repertoires in COVID-19. Generated by immunoSEQ multiplex PCR, the TCRdb table keeps only in-frame clones and is missing some. The sample includes approximately 280,000 clones, 89% seen only once; the top ten take around 13%. Sequenced sample: peripheral blood. The receptors shown here come from a woman aged 55-70 years with acute or convalescent COVID-19.

The table lists this clone with a count of one. The chain employs TRBV6-5 and TRBJ2-5; tentative D call: TRBD2 (6 bases). The germline V gene encodes CDR1 MNHEY and CDR2 SVGAGI. CDR3 length: 14 residues. V gave up 0 bases and J gave up 7 bases, with 12 bases separating them. The CDR3 sequence is CASSYSSSGRTQYF. In DNA form, the CDR3 reads TGTGCCAGCAGTTACTCGAGTAGCGGACGGACCCAGTACTTC.

This chain links TRBV4-2 with TRBJ2-5; 9 bases agree with TRBD1. V was clipped by 1 base and J by 2 bases; unmatched bases: 5. The CDR3 has 16 amino acids. Germline V CDR1 and CDR2: LGHNA, YNFKEQ. The CDR3 loop reads CASSQVGTGPQETQYF. DNA for the CDR3: TGTGCCAGCAGCCAAGTAGGGACAGGGCCACAAGAGACCCAGTACTTC.

The genes are TRBV18 and TRBJ1-5; D unresolved. The V gene's germline CDR1 is KGHSH and CDR2 LQKENI. V gave up 2 bases and J gave up 5 bases, with 7 bases separating them. The CDR3 totals 13 residues. CDR3 sequence: CASSPAVDQPQHF. The DNA for the CDR3 is TGTGCCAGCTCACCAGCCGTAGATCAGCCCCAGCATTTT.

On this clone itself: Mismatch with germline at one junction end may stem from a read error. The chain's CDR3 is CASRDRGRRF. The CDR3 DNA follows: TGTGCCAGCAGGGACAGGGGCCGAAGGTTT. The chain recombines TRBV6-4 with TRBJ1-1; TRBD1 matches 9 bases. Germline V gene lookup returns CDR1 MRHNA and CDR2 SNTAGT. This CDR3 has 10 residues.

V usage is TRBV14 and J usage is TRBJ2-7, with D possibly matching TRBD1 (6 bases). CDR3 length equals 13 residues. V was clipped by 4 bases and J by 6 bases, with 13 bases between them. CDR1 and CDR2 (germline): SGHDN, FVKESK. CDR3 sequence: CASSRDLGGEQYF. In nucleotides, the CDR3 is TGTGCCAGCAGCCGAGATTTAGGGGGCGAGCAGTACTTC.

The chain couples TRBV3-1 (or the pseudogene TRBV3-2) to TRBJ1-1, with no clear D. The CDR3 consists of 14 residues. V lost 0 bases to trimming and J lost 5 bases, with 10 bases between them. The V gene's germline CDR1 is LGHDT and CDR2 YNNKEL (reference sequence). The CDR3 sequence: CASSQDPFSTEAFF. The CDR3 DNA reads TGTGCCAGCAGCCAAGATCCTTTTAGTACTGAAGCTTTCTTT.

The chain couples TRBV28 to TRBJ1-5, with D hard to call. The CDR3 length is 14 residues. The germline V and J ends were trimmed by 10 bases and 6 bases, with 19 bases remaining between them. Germline CDR1 is MDHEN and CDR2 is SYDVKM. CDR3 residues: CATLSPGIGQPQHF. CDR3 nucleotides: TGTGCCACTCTAAGTCCGGGTATAGGTCAGCCCCAGCATTTT.

As regards this clone: This sample includes further DNA sequences coding for the same CDR3. J is TRBJ2-7 and V is TRBV12-3 or TRBV12-4; D is unclear. V was cut by 3 bases and J by 6 bases, with 9 bases left in between. There are 12 residues in the CDR3. CDR3 in amino acids: CASSFSGSEQYF. In DNA form, the CDR3 reads TGTGCCAGCAGTTTCTCGGGTTCCGAGCAGTACTTC.

The chain joins TRBV7-6 to TRBJ1-4; 9 bases match TRBD1. Germline CDR1 SGHVS, CDR2 FNYEAQ. CDR3 length equals 17 residues. V was clipped by 0 bases and J by 7 bases; unmatched bases: 9. CDR3 DNA: TGTGCCAGCAGCTTAGCGCACCCGAACAGGGGGCTTGAAAAACTGTTTTTT. Translating gives CASSLAHPNRGLEKLFF.

This clone has only one observation. The chain carries TRBV5-1 and TRBJ2-1; 13 bases fit TRBD2. The CDR3 length is 17 residues. Trimming removed 4 bases from V and 8 bases from J; junction bases left unmatched: 12. Germline V gives CDR1 SGHRS, CDR2 YFSETQ. The CDR3 sequence: CASSRDFTSGGADEQFF. The DNA of the CDR3 is TGCGCCAGCAGCCGGGACTTTACTAGCGGGGGGGCCGATGAGCAGTTCTTC. The variable domain in full, completed from reference TRBV5-1 and TRBJ2-1, reads KAGVTQTPRYLIKTRGQQVTLSCSPISGHRSVSWYQQTPGQGLQFLFEYFSETQRNKGNFPGRFSGRQFSNSRSEMNVSTLELGDSALYLCASSRDFTSGGADEQFFGPGTRLTVL.

The chain employs TRBV19 and TRBJ2-7; D is perhaps TRBD1 (6 bases). Trimming shortened V by 4 bases and J by 3 bases, and 16 bases separated the two germline ends. In germline, CDR1 is LNHDA, CDR2 SQIVND (reference sequence). This CDR3 has 15 amino acids. Here the CDR3 DNA reads TGTGCCAGTAGTACCCCGGACAGAGATATCTACGAGCAGTACTTC. This codes for CASSTPDRDIYEQYF.

The rearrangement joins TRBV11-2 to TRBJ2-5; TRBD1 aligns across 7 bases. After removal of 6 bases from V and 4 bases from J, the junction contained 5 bases not matched to a gene. The CDR3 is 13 amino acids. CDR1 is SGHAT, CDR2 FQNNGV, per germline. CDR3 region: CASRLTGLETQYF. CDR3 nucleotides: TGTGCCAGCAGATTGACAGGGTTAGAGACCCAGTACTTC.

The chain joins TRBV2 to TRBJ2-7, with 10 bases matching TRBD1. The length of the CDR3 is 13 residues. Germline trimming cut 5 bases from V and 4 bases from J; bases unmatched to any gene: 2. Germline CDR1 and CDR2: SNHLY and FYNNEI. The chain's CDR3 is CASSWTGGYEQYF. The DNA for the CDR3 is TGTGCCAGCAGTTGGACAGGGGGTTACGAGCAGTACTTC.

The chain links TRBV28 to TRBJ2-5; 10 nucleotides match TRBD2. This CDR3 has 16 residues. The germline gives CDR1 MDHEN, CDR2 SYDVKM. Unmatched junction bases numbered 7, after V lost 6 bases and J lost 0 bases. Here the CDR3 reads CASRVAGGQNQETQYF. The CDR3 bases are TGTGCCAGCAGGGTAGCGGGGGGACAGAACCAAGAGACCCAGTACTTC. Filled out from reference TRBV28 and TRBJ2-5, the complete variable domain reads DVKVTQSSRYLVKRTGEKVFLECVQDMDHENMFWYRQDPGLGLRLIYFSYDVKMKEKGDIPEGYSVSREKKERFSLILESASTNQTSMYLCASRVAGGQNQETQYFGPGTRLLVL.

The chain has TRBV5-1 and TRBJ2-6; a possible D gene is TRBD2 (5 bases). Germline loops: CDR1 SGHRS, CDR2 YFSETQ. V dropped 7 bases and J dropped 6 bases, with 8 bases sitting between them. The length of the CDR3 is 12 residues. Here the CDR3 DNA reads TGCGCCAGCGGAGGAGAGGCCAACGTCCTGACTTTC. This gives the protein CASGGEANVLTF.

This chain joins TRBV9 and TRBJ2-1; 8 bases are shared with TRBD2. Germline CDR1 is SGDLS and CDR2 is YYNGEE. This CDR3 comprises 15 residues. Unmatched junction bases numbered 3, after V lost 0 bases and J lost 4 bases. This CDR3 reads CASSVERGGYNEQFF. CDR3 nucleotide sequence: TGTGCCAGCAGCGTAGAACGGGGGGGATACAATGAGCAGTTCTTC.

V and J are TRBV12-3 or TRBV12-4 and TRBJ2-7; TRBD1 matches 7 bases. V was pared by 7 bases and J by 3 bases, with 3 bases of the junction left unmatched. This CDR3 contains 12 residues. The CDR3 here is CASTDRVYEQYF. DNA of the CDR3: TGTGCCAGCACAGACAGGGTCTACGAGCAGTACTTC.